This TCR beta chain was sequenced during a study of CD8 T cells in ankylosing spondylitis. Whole-study findings and limits: Past research had described some motif variants in reactive arthritis synovial fluid and blood. Peripheral blood held disease-linked clones only at relatively low frequency, and these were CD8+. Ankylosing spondylitis blood seemed to carry a telltale TCR beta motif made of under ten highly homologous variants.

TCRdb re-derived calls from the 5' RACE reads in MiXCR, one entry per CDR3 protein. The repertoire includes tens of thousands of distinct CDR3 sequences, about 7% of them detected once, and about 10% sits in the top ten. Germline CDR1 WSHSY, CDR2 SAAADI. This CDR3 is built from 15 residues. Trimming shortened V by 0 bases and J by 5 bases, and 13 bases separated the two germline ends. This clonotype was seen repeatedly, ten times or more. Its matching antigen is unknown. The receptor comes from a male donor with ankylosing spondylitis or in good health (not recorded which). The gene calls are TRBV10-2 and TRBJ1-1; maybe TRBD1 (5 bases). Sequenced input: blood, either unsorted or a sorted T cell fraction (not recorded which). The CDR3 here is CASSESVGGGTEAFF. Written as DNA, the CDR3 is TGCGCCAGCAGTGAGTCGGTTGGGGGTGGGACTGAAGCTTTCTTT.